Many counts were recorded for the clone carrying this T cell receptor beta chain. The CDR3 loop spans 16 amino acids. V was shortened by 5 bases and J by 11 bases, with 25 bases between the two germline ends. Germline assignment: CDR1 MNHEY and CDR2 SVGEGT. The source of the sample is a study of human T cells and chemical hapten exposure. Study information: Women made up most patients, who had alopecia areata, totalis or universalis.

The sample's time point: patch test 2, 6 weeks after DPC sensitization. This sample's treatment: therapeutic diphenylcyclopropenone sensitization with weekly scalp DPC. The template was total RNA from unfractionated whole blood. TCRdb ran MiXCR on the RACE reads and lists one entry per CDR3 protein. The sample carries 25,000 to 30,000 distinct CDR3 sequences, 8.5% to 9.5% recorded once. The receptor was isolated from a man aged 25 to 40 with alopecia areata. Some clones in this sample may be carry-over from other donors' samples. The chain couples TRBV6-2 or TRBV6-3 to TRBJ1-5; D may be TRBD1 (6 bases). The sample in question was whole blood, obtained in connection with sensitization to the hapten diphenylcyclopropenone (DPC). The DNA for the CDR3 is TGTGCCAGCAGTCGGCTCGACAGGCGGGATGGCTTGACCCAGCATTTT. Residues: CASSRLDRRDGLTQHF.